These T cell receptor beta chains were read from a single sample in a study of CD8 T cells in ankylosing spondylitis. TCRdb re-analysed the 5' RACE reads in MiXCR, keeping a single row per CDR3 protein. Of fewer than 550,000 distinct CDR3 sequences detected, about 5% appear once; the ten largest clones hold 3% to 4%. Sequences were obtained from blood, either unsorted or a sorted T cell fraction (not recorded which). These receptors all come from a male donor with ankylosing spondylitis. The conserved cysteine and the conserved F or W are not part of the CDR3 here. A D gene is named only where the DNA matches it firmly.

j_call,v_call,d_call,cdr3_aa
TRBJ2-7,TRBV10-3,TRBD1,AISNPGQGAYEQY
TRBJ2-1,TRBV12-3/TRBV12-4,-,ASSLGSSNEQF
TRBJ2-5,TRBV20-1,TRBD2,SGGGRLWETQY
TRBJ1-3,TRBV20-1,-,SARGGNTIY
TRBJ2-7,TRBV20-1,-,SARVRWSYEQY
TRBJ2-2,TRBV11-2,-,ASSSTATGELF
TRBJ2-1,TRBV5-1,TRBD1,ASSFSDRSSYNEQF
TRBJ2-2,TRBV6-5,-,ASSYGRAGELF
TRBJ1-5,TRBV20-1,-,SARDTFRADQPQH
TRBJ2-3,TRBV20-1,-,SAKGIRADTQY
TRBJ2-2,TRBV28,-,ASRRTSGNGELF
TRBJ1-1,TRBV20-1,-,SARALDGEAF
TRBJ1-2,TRBV7-2,-,ASSLASVTANYGYT
TRBJ1-5,TRBV27,-,ASSVGLTNQPQH
TRBJ2-7,TRBV18,-,ASSPGMGEQY
TRBJ1-2,TRBV15,TRBD1,ATSRVRRTGSRDYGYT
TRBJ1-2,TRBV5-1,-,ASGGGPSYYGYT
TRBJ2-1,TRBV6-2/TRBV6-3,TRBD2,ASGLAGLV
TRBJ2-7,TRBV4-2,-,ASSQVTLPSYEQY
TRBJ2-2,TRBV20-1,-,SAREGTGELF